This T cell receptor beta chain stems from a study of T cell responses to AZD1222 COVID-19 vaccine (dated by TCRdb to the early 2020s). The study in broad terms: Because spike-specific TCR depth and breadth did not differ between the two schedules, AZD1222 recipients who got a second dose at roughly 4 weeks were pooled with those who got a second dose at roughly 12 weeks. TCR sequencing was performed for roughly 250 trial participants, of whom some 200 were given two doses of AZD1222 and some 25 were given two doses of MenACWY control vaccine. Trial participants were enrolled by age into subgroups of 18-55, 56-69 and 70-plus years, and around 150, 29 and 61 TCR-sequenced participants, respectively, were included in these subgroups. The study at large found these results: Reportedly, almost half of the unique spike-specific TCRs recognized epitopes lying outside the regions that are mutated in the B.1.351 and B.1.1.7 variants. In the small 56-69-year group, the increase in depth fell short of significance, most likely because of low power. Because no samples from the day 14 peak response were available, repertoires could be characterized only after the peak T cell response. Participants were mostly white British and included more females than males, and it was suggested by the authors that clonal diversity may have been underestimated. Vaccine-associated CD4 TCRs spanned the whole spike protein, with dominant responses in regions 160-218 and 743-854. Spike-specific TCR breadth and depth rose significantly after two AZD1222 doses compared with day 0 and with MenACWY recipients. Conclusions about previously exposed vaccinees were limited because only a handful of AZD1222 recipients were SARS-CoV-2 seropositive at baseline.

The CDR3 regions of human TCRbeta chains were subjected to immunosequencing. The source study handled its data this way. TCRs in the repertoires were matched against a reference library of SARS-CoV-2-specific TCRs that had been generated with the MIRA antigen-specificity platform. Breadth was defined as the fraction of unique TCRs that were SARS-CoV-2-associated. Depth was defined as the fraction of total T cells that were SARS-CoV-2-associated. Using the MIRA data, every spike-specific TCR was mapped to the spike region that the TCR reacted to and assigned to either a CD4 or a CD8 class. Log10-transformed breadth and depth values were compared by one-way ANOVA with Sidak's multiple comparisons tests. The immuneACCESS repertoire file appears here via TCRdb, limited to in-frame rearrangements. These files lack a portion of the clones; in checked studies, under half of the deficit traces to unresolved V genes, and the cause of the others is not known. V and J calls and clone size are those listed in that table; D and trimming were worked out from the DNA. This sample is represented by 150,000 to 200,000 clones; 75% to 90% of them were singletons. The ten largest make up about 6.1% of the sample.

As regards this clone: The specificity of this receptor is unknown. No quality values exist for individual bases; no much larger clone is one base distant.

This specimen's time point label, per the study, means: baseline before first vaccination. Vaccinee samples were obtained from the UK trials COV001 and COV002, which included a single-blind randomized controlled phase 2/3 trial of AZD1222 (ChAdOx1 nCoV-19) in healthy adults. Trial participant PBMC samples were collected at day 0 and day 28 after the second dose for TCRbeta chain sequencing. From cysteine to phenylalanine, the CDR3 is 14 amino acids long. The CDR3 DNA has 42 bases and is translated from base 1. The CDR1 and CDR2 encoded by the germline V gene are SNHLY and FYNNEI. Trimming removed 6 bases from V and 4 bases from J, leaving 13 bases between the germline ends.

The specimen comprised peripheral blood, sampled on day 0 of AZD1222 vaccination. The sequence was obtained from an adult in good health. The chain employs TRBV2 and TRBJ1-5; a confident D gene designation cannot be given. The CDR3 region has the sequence CASSVGRTNQPQHF. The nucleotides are TGTGCCAGCAGCGTCGGACGGACGAATCAGCCCCAGCATTTT.